This T cell receptor beta chain was captured by sequencing in a study of T cell repertoires in cytomegalovirus infection. A note on this clonotype: Its antigen remains unidentified.

V was cut by 2 bases and J by 5 bases, with 15 bases left in between. This CDR3 is 14 amino acids long. From germline, CDR1 is DFQATT and CDR2 SNEGSKA (reference sequence). MiXCR, run by TCRdb on the reads, gives a single entry per CDR3 protein. Of roughly 60,000 distinct CDR3 sequences in the sample, 25% to 40% are singletons; the top ten hold 55% to 75%. This clonotype was sampled from a human donor in good health (CMV status not recorded). Some clones in this sample may be carry-over from other donors' samples. The sequencing input was PBMCs, sequenced either directly or after in vitro stimulation (not recorded which). V and J are TRBV20-1 and TRBJ1-1, with D maybe TRBD1 (6 bases). DNA for the CDR3: TGCAGTGCTAGATGGGAGGGGGGTGGTACTGAAGCTTTCTTT. This gives the protein CSARWEGGGTEAFF.